This T cell receptor (beta chain) was found in a study of blood T cell repertoires in COVID-19. Germline-derived CDR1 and CDR2 are SGHAT and FQNNGV. This CDR3 contains 16 residues. V shed 1 base and J shed 6 bases, with 15 bases lying between them. Sequencing used immunoSEQ multiplex PCR; TCRdb keeps in-frame clones, though not all of them. The sample records under 100,000 clones, 70% to 90% being singletons. Sequences were obtained from peripheral blood. The chain combines TRBV11-2 with TRBJ1-4; possibly TRBD1 for D (6 bases). The source of this sequence is a human donor in a cohort sampled during active COVID-19. The CDR3 bases are TGTGCCAGCAGCTTAGGGTTGCGGGGGGCCCATGAAAAACTGTTTTTT. Its protein product is CASSLGLRGAHEKLFF.